This T cell receptor (beta chain) was obtained from a study of blood T cell repertoires in COVID-19. On the study more broadly: The analysed material was cDNA or gDNA that came from T cells, B-cell-depleted T cells, or PBMCs.

Using immunoSEQ multiplex PCR, the repertoire was profiled, and TCRdb retains in-frame clones only, with some absent. The repertoire holds some 160,000 clones, with approximately 80% as singletons. The CDR3 is made up of 12 amino acids. In germline, CDR1 is SNHLY, CDR2 FYNNEI. V trimming: 4 bases; J trimming: 12 bases; junction bases outside the gene matches: 8. The V gene is TRBV2, the J gene TRBJ1-2; TRBD1 matches at 7 bases. The sequenced sample consisted of peripheral blood. The receptor was isolated from a woman of 80 years or more with acute or convalescent COVID-19. The CDR3 loop reads CASSGRQGSHTF. The CDR3 DNA reads as TGTGCCAGCAGTGGTAGACAGGGAAGTCACACCTTC.